The 8 T cell receptor beta chains listed next were all sequenced from one sample in a study of vaccination and CD4 T cells after COVID-19. Cultured CD4+ T cell DNA was sequenced using the Oncomine TCR Beta short-read assay. One entry per CDR3 protein results from TCRdb running MiXCR on the PCR reads. The sample lists over 14,000 distinct CDR3 sequences, about 60% occurring once. Treatment noted: roughly ten-day PBMC culture with coronavirus spike peptide pools or control peptides (ViraFEST assay). The antigens these receptors bind are not known. Sample: CD4+ T cells from blood, cultured in vitro. These TCRs come from a human donor who had recovered from COVID-19.

The chain has TRBV28 and TRBJ1-5; 8 positions agree with TRBD1. There are 14 residues in the CDR3. Germline-derived CDR1 and CDR2 are MDHEN and SYDVKM. The V segment lost 7 bases and the J segment 7 bases; nucleotides outside the gene matches: 9. CDR3: CASTTTGAGQPQHF. The CDR3 DNA reads TGTGCCAGCACCACGACAGGGGCTGGGCAGCCCCAGCATTTT.

This clonotype has just a few counts. J is TRBJ1-2 and V is TRBV19, with D unresolved. The CDR3 contains 14 residues. The V gene lost 2 bases and the J gene lost 4 bases, with 11 bases spanning the gap. Germline loops: CDR1 LNHDA, CDR2 SQIVND (reference sequence). In DNA form, the CDR3 reads TGTGCCAGTAGTATAAGGGCCAGCGCCTATGGCTACACCTTC. Amino acid sequence: CASSIRASAYGYTF.

This clonotype was found a few times. The chain is built from TRBV15 and TRBJ2-3; 15 nucleotides agree with TRBD2. The CDR3 extends over 19 amino acids. J lost 4 bases, V lost 5 bases, and 13 bases had no gene match. Per the germline V gene, CDR1 is LNHNV and CDR2 is YYDKDF (reference sequence). CDR3 DNA sequence: TGTGCCACCAGCTTTGGACTAGCGGGAGGGCCAGCCTGGTCAGATACGCAGTATTTT. It encodes CATSFGLAGGPAWSDTQYF.

V gene TRBV6-1 combines with J gene TRBJ2-2; D is undetermined. Trimming shortened V by 3 bases and J by 1 base, and 3 bases separated the two germline ends. Germline V CDR1 and CDR2: MNHNS, SASEGT. This CDR3 has 13 residues. This CDR3 is CASSELNTGELFF. The DNA of the CDR3 is TGTGCCAGCAGTGAGCTGAACACCGGGGAGCTGTTTTTT.

V usage is TRBV28 and J usage is TRBJ1-3; a weak D match, TRBD1 (6 bases). The germline gives CDR1 MDHEN, CDR2 SYDVKM. The CDR3 sequence is 13 residues long. V gave up 2 bases and J gave up 4 bases, with 6 bases separating them. In DNA form, the CDR3 reads TGTGCCAGCAGTTTAACAGGGGGAAACACCATATATTTT. It translates to CASSLTGGNTIYF.

The V gene is TRBV9, the J gene TRBJ1-2, with 11 bases lining up with TRBD1. Trimming removed 9 bases from V and 5 bases from J; junction bases left unmatched: 18. CDR1 SGDLS and CDR2 YYNGEE come from the germline V gene. This CDR3 spans 17 amino acids. The CDR3 nucleotides read TGTGCCATCCTGGAACAAACCGGGACAGGGGGATGGTATGGCTACACCTTC. Amino acids: CAILEQTGTGGWYGYTF.

The chain links TRBV20-1 to TRBJ1-2; a possible D gene is TRBD1 (6 bases). Trimming removed 3 bases from V and 8 bases from J, with 13 bases in between. Germline V gene data show CDR1 as DFQATT and CDR2 as SNEGSKA (reference sequence). The CDR3 runs 12 residues. The CDR3 nucleotides read TGCAGTGCTAGCCTGACAGGAGGAGGCTACACCTTC. Protein product: CSASLTGGGYTF.

The J gene is TRBJ1-2, the V gene TRBV15, with D possibly TRBD1 on 5 matching bases. Trimming took off 1 base at V and 4 bases at J, with 7 bases between the two ends. The CDR3 is 13 amino acids. In germline, CDR1 is LNHNV, CDR2 YYDKDF (reference sequence). This CDR3 is CATSRGGTYGYTF. The DNA of the CDR3 is TGTGCCACCAGCAGAGGGGGGACCTATGGCTACACCTTC. Together with reference TRBV15 and TRBJ1-2, the CDR3 gives the full variable domain: DAMVIQNPRYQVTQFGKPVTLSCSQTLNHNVMYWYQQKSSQAPKLLFHYYDKDFNNEADTPDNFQSRRPNTSFCFLDIRSPGLGDTAMYLCATSRGGTYGYTFGSGTRLTVV.